This TCR beta chain was recorded in a study of CD8+CD57+ T cells in acquired aplastic anemia. Profiles of TCR beta VDJ and CDR3 were generated from a genomic DNA template. Each CDR3 protein is one row after TCRdb ran MiXCR on the reads. The table lists 400,000 to 450,000 distinct CDR3 sequences, 65% to 75% of them singletons. The CDR3 is 12 residues long, counting both termini. Per germline, CDR1 SGDLS and CDR2 YYNGEE. With regard to this clonotype: The final CDR3 position lacks the conserved phenylalanine or tryptophan, pointing to a likely read error. The limits of the CDR3 on the DNA are not certain, so only TCRdb's listed CDR3 is given.

The specimen was sorted CD4+, CD8+, or CD8+CD57+ T cells (not recorded which) from PBMCs. The TCR originated in a human donor in good health, serving as a control. The chain recombines TRBV9 with TRBJ1-6; the table's D call of TRBD1 was not tested on the DNA. CDR3 residues: CARSEQLPNSPL.